This TCR beta chain comes out of a study of shared clonotypes between healthy human individuals. Clones were read by immunoSEQ multiplex PCR, and TCRdb kept only the in-frame ones, dropping some. The table records hundreds of thousands of clones, around 97% of them present only once. V lost 4 bases and J lost 4, with 11 bases in between. There are 14 residues in the CDR3. CDR1 is ENHRY, CDR2 SYGVKD, per germline. The sequencing input was naive CD4+ T cells sorted from blood. Documented subset: CD45RA+ positively selected. This clonotype originated in a woman younger than 45 in good health. The rearrangement joins TRBV10-3 to TRBJ1-5; a possible D gene is TRBD1 (6 bases). The CDR3 sequence: CAISGGAGNQPQHF. In DNA, the CDR3 is TGTGCCATCAGTGGGGGGGCAGGGAATCAGCCCCAGCATTTT.